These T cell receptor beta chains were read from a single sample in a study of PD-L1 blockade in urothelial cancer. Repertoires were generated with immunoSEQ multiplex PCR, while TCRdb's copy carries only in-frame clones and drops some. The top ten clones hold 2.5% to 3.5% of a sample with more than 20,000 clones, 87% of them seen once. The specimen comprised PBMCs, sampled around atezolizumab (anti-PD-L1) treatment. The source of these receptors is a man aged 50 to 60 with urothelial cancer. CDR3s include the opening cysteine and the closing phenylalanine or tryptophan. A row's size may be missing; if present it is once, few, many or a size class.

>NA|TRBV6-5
CASSYHTGSRRIGYTF
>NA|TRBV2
CASSEGTLGNSPLHF
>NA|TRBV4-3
CASSQEGTGGWYEQYF
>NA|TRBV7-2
CASSSGPSYEQYF
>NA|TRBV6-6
CASSIQGADIQYF
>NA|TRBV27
CASSLSGGGNTIYF
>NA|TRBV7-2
CASSFHREYSSYEQYF
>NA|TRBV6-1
CASSELAGGPETQYF
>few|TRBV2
CASSRQTGAQNYGYTF
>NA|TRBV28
CASSSARWAGGEDTQYF
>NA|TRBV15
CATRGSSYEQYF
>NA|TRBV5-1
CASSLAAGGTGELFF
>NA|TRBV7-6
CASSPQGAGEKLFF
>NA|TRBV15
CATSRDGAGGTDTQYF
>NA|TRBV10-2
CASSESENNSPLHF
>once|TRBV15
CATSRGELARTDTQYF
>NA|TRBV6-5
CASRETGQNNEQFF
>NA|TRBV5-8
CASSLGTTQETQYF
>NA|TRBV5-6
CASSLALIYEQFF
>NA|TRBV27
CASSLAQGQTYEQYF
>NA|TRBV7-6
CASSLGGPRGGTQYF
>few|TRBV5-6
CASSSWGPAGETQYF
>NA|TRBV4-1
CASSQLGTGRYEQYF
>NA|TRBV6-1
CASSLDRDTGELFF
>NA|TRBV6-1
CASRGLANLYNEQFF
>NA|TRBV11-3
CASSQGPSSGETQYF
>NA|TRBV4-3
CASSQEGRGLTNTGELFF
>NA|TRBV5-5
CASSLLAASYNEQFF
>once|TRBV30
CAALGVGVLFF
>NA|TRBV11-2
CASSPGYSPLHF
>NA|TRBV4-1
CATHSRDRVSTGELFF
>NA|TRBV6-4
CASSVQANTGELFF
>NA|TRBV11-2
CASSPNRGPYEQYF
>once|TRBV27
CASTERGRGYEQYF
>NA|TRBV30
CAWSVQGGETQYF
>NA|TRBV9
CASSQLWDLTGRYGYTF
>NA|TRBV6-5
CASSSSSGDNEQFF
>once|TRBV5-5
CASSLHTDRGKSVFF
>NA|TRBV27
CASSRLGTGASTDTQYF
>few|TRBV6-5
CASSSTGPTAYNEQFF
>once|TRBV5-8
CASLRQGVFGGELFF
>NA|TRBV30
CAWSVELAGVPPRDTQYF
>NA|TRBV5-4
CASSLDVTSRQTQYF